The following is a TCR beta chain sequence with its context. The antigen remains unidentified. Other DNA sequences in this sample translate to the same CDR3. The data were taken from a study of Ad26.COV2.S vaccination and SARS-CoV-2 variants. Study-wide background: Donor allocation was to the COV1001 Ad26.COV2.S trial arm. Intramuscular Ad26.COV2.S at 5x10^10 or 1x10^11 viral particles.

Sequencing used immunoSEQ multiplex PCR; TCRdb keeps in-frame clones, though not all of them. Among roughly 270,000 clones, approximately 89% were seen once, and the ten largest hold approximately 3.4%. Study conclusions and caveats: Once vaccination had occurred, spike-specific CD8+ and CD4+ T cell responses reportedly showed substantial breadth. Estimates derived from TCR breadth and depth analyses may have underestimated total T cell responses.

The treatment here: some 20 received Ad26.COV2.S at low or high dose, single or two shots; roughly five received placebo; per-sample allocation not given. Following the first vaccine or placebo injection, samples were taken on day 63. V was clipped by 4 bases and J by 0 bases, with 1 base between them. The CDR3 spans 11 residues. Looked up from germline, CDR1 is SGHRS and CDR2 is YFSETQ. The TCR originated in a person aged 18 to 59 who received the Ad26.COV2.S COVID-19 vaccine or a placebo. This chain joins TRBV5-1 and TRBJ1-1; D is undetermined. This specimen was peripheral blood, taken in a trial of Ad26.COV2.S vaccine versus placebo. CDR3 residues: CASSLNTEAFF. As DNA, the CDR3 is TGCGCCAGCAGCCTGAACACTGAAGCTTTCTTT.